Shown below are 2 T cell receptor beta chains from a single sample sequenced in a study of T cells in Graves' hyperthyroidism and ophthalmopathy. TCR beta CDR3 regions were amplified from RNA. The primer set for the first-round RT-PCR of the TCR CDR3 was HTBI. MiXCR was run by TCRdb on the multiplex PCR reads, yielding one entry per CDR3 protein. The sample shows some 740,000 distinct CDR3 sequences, less than 15% of them seen only once. Source material: blood. The receptor set was obtained from a woman aged 18 to 35 with Graves' hyperthyroidism.

This clonotype has ten or more counts. The J gene is TRBJ1-4, the V gene TRBV27; D unresolved. The CDR3 is made up of 13 amino acids. In germline, CDR1 is MNHEY, CDR2 SMNVEV (reference sequence). V lost 3 bases and J lost 3, with 5 bases in between. CDR3 DNA: TGTGCCAGCAGTTTGCGGCCTAATGAAAAACTGTTTTTT. It specifies CASSLRPNEKLFF. The variable domain in full, with the rest retrieved from reference TRBV27 and TRBJ1-4, is EAQVTQNPRYLITVTGKKLTVTCSQNMNHEYMSWYRQDPGLGLRQIYYSMNVEVTDKGDVPEGYKVSRKEKRNFPLILESPSPNQTSLYFCASSLRPNEKLFFGSGTQLSVL.

The J gene is TRBJ2-7, the V gene TRBV28; 8 bases map to TRBD1. Per the germline V gene, CDR1 is MDHEN and CDR2 is SYDVKM. The V and J ends lost 1 base and 9 bases, in that order; junction bases with no gene match: 5. CDR3 size: 13 residues. The CDR3 is CASSLYDRGAQYF. The CDR3 coding sequence is TGTGCCAGCAGTTTATACGACAGGGGCGCGCAGTACTTC.